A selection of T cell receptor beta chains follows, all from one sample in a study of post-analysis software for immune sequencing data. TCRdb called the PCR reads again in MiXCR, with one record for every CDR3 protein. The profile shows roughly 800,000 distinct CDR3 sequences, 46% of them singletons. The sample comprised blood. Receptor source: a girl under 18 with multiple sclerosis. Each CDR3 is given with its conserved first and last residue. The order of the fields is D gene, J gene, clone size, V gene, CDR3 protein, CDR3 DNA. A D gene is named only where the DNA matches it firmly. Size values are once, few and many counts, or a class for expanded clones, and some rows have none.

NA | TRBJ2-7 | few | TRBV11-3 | CASSSREALSYEQYF | TGTGCCAGCAGCTCAAGGGAAGCCCTCTCCTACGAGCAGTACTTC
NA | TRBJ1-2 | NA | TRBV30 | CAWSVGPYGYTF | TGTGCCTGGAGTGTTGGACCATATGGCTACACCTTC
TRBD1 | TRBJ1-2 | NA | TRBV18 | CASSPTTGRNRDGYTF | TGTGCCAGCTCACCTACGACAGGGAGGAATAGGGATGGCTACACCTTC
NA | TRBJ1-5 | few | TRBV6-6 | CASSRTGEGNQPQHF | TGTGCCAGCAGTAGGACCGGGGAGGGCAATCAGCCCCAGCATTTT
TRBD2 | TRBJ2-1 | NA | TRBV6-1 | CASREDTGTSGNEQFF | TGTGCCAGCAGGGAGGATACCGGGACTAGCGGCAATGAGCAGTTCTTC
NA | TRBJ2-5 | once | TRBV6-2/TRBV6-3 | CASSYNERRETQYF | TGTGCCAGCAGTTACAACGAGCGCCGTGAGACCCAGTACTTC
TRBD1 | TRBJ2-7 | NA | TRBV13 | CASSSVAGGYGEQYF | TGTGCCAGCAGCTCCGTTGCAGGGGGATATGGCGAGCAGTACTTC
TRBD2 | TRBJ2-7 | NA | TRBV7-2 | CASSLGGLARSEQYF | TGTGCCAGCAGCTTAGGGGGACTAGCGAGAAGCGAGCAGTACTTC
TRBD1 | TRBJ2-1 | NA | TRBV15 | CATSRPTGASPLNEQFF | TGTGCCACCAGCAGACCCACAGGGGCCTCCCCTCTCAATGAGCAGTTCTTC
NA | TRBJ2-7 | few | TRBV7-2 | CASSLGGRFSYEQYF | TGTGCCAGCAGCTTAGGGGGCAGGTTCTCCTACGAGCAGTACTTC
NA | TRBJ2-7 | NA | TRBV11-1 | CASSPGGGGYEQYF | TGTGCCAGCAGCCCCGGAGGAGGTGGCTACGAGCAGTACTTC
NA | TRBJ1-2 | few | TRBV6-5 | CASSETGSYGYTF | TGTGCCAGCAGCGAAACAGGCAGCTATGGCTACACCTTC
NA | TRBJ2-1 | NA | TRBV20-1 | CSARDGDANEQFF | TGCAGTGCTAGAGATGGCGATGCCAATGAGCAGTTCTTC
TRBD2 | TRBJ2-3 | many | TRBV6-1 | CASSVTQGSGTTDTQYF | TGTGCCAGCAGTGTAACCCAAGGTAGCGGGACCACAGATACGCAGTATTTT
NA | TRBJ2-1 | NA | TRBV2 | CASSESASFYNEQFF | TGTGCCAGCAGTGAATCGGCTAGTTTCTACAATGAGCAGTTCTTC
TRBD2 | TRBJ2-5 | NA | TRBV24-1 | CATSHGLAPETQYF | TGTGCCACCAGTCACGGACTAGCCCCAGAGACCCAGTACTTC